Listed below are T cell receptor beta chains from one sample, sequenced in a study of blood T cell repertoires in COVID-19. This table comes from immunoSEQ multiplex PCR, and its TCRdb copy is limited to in-frame clones, with some not included. This table has 350,000 to 450,000 clones, approximately 93% appearing once. Sequencing used PBMCs or T cells enriched from blood (not recorded which). Receptors were obtained from a woman in her forties who had been exposed to COVID-19. CDR3s include the opening cysteine and the closing phenylalanine or tryptophan. The D gene is left open where the match is weak. Some rows mark clone size as missing; the rest say once, few, many or name a class of expanded clone.

- - TRBJ1-2 TRBV11-1 TGTGCCACCGCGGACAGATTATATGGCTACACCTTC CATADRLYGYTF
- - TRBJ1-4 TRBV29-1 TGCAGCGTCCTCCCAGGGGCAACTAATGAAAAACTGTTTTTT CSVLPGATNEKLFF
- - TRBJ1-1 TRBV30 TGTGCCTGGAGTGTGGGGGCTACTGAAGCTTTCTTT CAWSVGATEAFF
- TRBD2 TRBJ2-7 TRBV7-3 TGTGCCAGCAGCTTAATAGCGGGAGCGTCCTACGAGCAGTACTTC CASSLIAGASYEQYF
- - TRBJ1-1 TRBV6-6 TGTGCCAGCAGAGATCTCAGGGGTGCGAACACTGAAGCTTTCTTT CASRDLRGANTEAFF
- - TRBJ2-1 TRBV30 TGTGCCTGGAGTGTGGCCAGCGCCTTCTACAATGAGCAGTTCTTC CAWSVASAFYNEQFF
- TRBD2 TRBJ2-3 TRBV27 TGTGCCAGCGGACCTAGCGGGGGGGCGAATACGCAGTATTTT CASGPSGGANTQYF
- - TRBJ2-7 TRBV12-3/TRBV12-4 TGTGCCAGCAGTTTCATCTCCTACGAGCAGTACTTC CASSFISYEQYF
- TRBD1 TRBJ1-3 TRBV9 TGTGCCAGCAGCGTAGCCGGGACAGGGTATGGAAACACCATATATTTT CASSVAGTGYGNTIYF
- TRBD1 TRBJ2-3 TRBV7-2 TGTGCCAGCAGCTTAGGCCAGGGGGCAGATACGCAGTATTTT CASSLGQGADTQYF
- - TRBJ1-1 TRBV5-1 TGCGCCAGCAGCCATGCCGGCCAGGGGAGGGGCCCGTTGACTGAAGCTTTCTTT CASSHAGQGRGPLTEAFF
once TRBD2 TRBJ2-7 TRBV18 TGTGCCAGCTCTAAATTAAGCGGGAGCTTTAATAGCTCCTACGAGCAGTACTTC CASSKLSGSFNSSYEQYF
- TRBD1 TRBJ2-7 TRBV6-2/TRBV6-3 TGTGCCAGCAGTTACTCCTCCGGGACAGGGGAAGGGACCTACGAGCAGTACTTC CASSYSSGTGEGTYEQYF
- - TRBJ1-6 TRBV6-5 TGTGCCAGCAGCTTATCAGGGGATTCACCCCTCCACTTT CASSLSGDSPLHF
- TRBD2 TRBJ2-3 TRBV11-3 TGTGCCAGCAGCTTAGGAAGCGGGAGGTCAGATACGCAGTATTTT CASSLGSGRSDTQYF
- - TRBJ1-2 TRBV5-1 TGCGCCAGCAGCTTGGGGTCCCAGAACTATGGCTACACCTTC CASSLGSQNYGYTF
- - TRBJ1-2 TRBV19 TGTGCCAGTAGTCGTGGACAAACTAACTATGGCTACACCTTC CASSRGQTNYGYTF
- - TRBJ2-6 TRBV5-4 TGTGCCAGCAGCTACCCTAGCTCTGGGGCCAACGTCCTGACTTTC CASSYPSSGANVLTF
- TRBD1 TRBJ1-2 TRBV25-1 TGTGCCAGCAGTGAATCAACAGGGGGCCTCAACTATGGCTACACCTTC CASSESTGGLNYGYTF
- - TRBJ2-7 TRBV12-3/TRBV12-4 TGTGCCAGCGGTTCTAGCTTCTACGAGCAGTACTTC CASGSSFYEQYF
- - TRBJ2-2 TRBV10-1 TGCGCCAGCAGTGGGACACCCCCTTCGAACACCGGGGAGCTGTTTTTT CASSGTPPSNTGELFF
many - TRBJ1-4 TRBV7-2 TGTGCCAGCAGCTTAGGGGTCAGGGGAGATAATGAAAAACTGTTTTTT CASSLGVRGDNEKLFF
- - TRBJ1-4 TRBV3-1/TRBV3-2 TGTGCCAGCCAAGGGGCCGGGGAAAAACTGTTTTTT CASQGAGEKLFF
- TRBD1 TRBJ1-1 TRBV5-1 TGCGCCAGCCTCCCCCGACAGGGGATGAACACTGAAGCTTTCTTT CASLPRQGMNTEAFF
- - TRBJ2-1 TRBV19 TGTGCCAGTAGTCCAACCCGGGGGTCCTACAATGAGCAGTTCTTC CASSPTRGSYNEQFF
- - TRBJ1-1 TRBV5-1 TGCGCCAGCAGCTTGGGAGGGTTTGGGTTTCCGCTCACTGAAGCTTTCTTT CASSLGGFGFPLTEAFF
- TRBD1 TRBJ1-3 TRBV7-9 TGTGCCAGCAGCCGACAGGGGGCTGGAAACACCATATATTTT CASSRQGAGNTIYF
- - TRBJ1-2 TRBV9 TGTGCCAGCAGCGTAGAGATGGAGGGGAGTGAGGGCTACACCTTC CASSVEMEGSEGYTF
once - TRBJ2-1 TRBV5-1 TGCGCCAGCAGCTTGGGGCCCTCAGGTTCGGCTATTTACAATGAGCAGTTCTTC CASSLGPSGSAIYNEQFF
- - TRBJ2-1 TRBV30 TGTGCCTGGAGTGCCAGCTCCTACAATGAGCAGTTCTTC CAWSASSYNEQFF
- - TRBJ2-7 TRBV10-2 TGCGCCAGCAGTGACGGGACTTCGCGCTACGAGCAGTACTTC CASSDGTSRYEQYF
- - TRBJ2-5 TRBV16 TGTGCCAGCAGCCAATTAGAAGAGACCCAGTACTTC CASSQLEETQYF
- - TRBJ2-1 TRBV2 TGTGCCAGCTTGAAGGACTCCCTGTACAATGAGCAGTTCTTC CASLKDSLYNEQFF
- TRBD2 TRBJ2-2 TRBV24-1 TGTGCCACCAGTGATGCGGGAGGGACCGGGGAGCTGTTTTTT CATSDAGGTGELFF
- - TRBJ1-1 TRBV5-1 TGCGCCAGCAGCCCGGCGGGGGACACTGAAGCTTTCTTT CASSPAGDTEAFF
- - TRBJ2-3 TRBV12-5 TGTGCTAGTGGTTCCTCCCCTGAGATTGGTACGCAGTATTTT CASGSSPEIGTQYF
once - TRBJ2-1 TRBV7-3 TGTGCCAGCAGCTTAGCAGGAGGGCCCAATGAGCAGTTCTTC CASSLAGGPNEQFF
- TRBD2 TRBJ2-3 TRBV10-3 TGTGCCATCGCTAGCGGGAGGGCTGGAGATACGCAGTATTTT CAIASGRAGDTQYF
- - TRBJ2-7 TRBV20-1 TGCAGTGCTAGTATGTCGACTCGTCCTTCCTACGAGCAGTACTTC CSASMSTRPSYEQYF
- TRBD1 TRBJ1-2 TRBV5-4 TGTGCCAGCAGCGGTCAGGGGGCTAACTATGGCTACACCTTC CASSGQGANYGYTF
once - TRBJ1-5 TRBV19 TGTGCCAGTAGTTCTGGACTAAATCAGCCCCAGCATTTT CASSSGLNQPQHF
once - TRBJ1-2 TRBV3-1/TRBV3-2 TGTGCCAGCAGCCAAGAACTTCTATCGGGCTATGGCTACACCTTC CASSQELLSGYGYTF
- TRBD1 TRBJ1-1 TRBV30 TGTGCCTGGAGTACGGGACAGGGAGTCCTGGCTTTCTTT CAWSTGQGVLAFF
- - TRBJ1-2 TRBV5-4 TGTGCCAGCAGCTTGGGAGCGGACTCGTATGGCTACACCTTC CASSLGADSYGYTF
- TRBD1 TRBJ2-5 TRBV30 TGTGCCTGGAGTGTACGGGACAGGGGCAGGGAGACCCAGTACTTC CAWSVRDRGRETQYF
- TRBD1 TRBJ2-4 TRBV28 TGTGCCAGCAGTTTACCTACAAGGGGGCCCACCGCATTAGCCAAAAACATTCAGTACTTC CASSLPTRGPTALAKNIQYF
- TRBD2 TRBJ2-1 TRBV3-1/TRBV3-2 TGTGCCAGCAGCCAAACGACTAGCGGGGGCAATGAGCAGTTCTTC CASSQTTSGGNEQFF
- - TRBJ2-1 TRBV6-2/TRBV6-3 TGTGCCAGCAGTTACTCGGCCACGGGCAATGAGCAGTTCTTC CASSYSATGNEQFF
- TRBD2 TRBJ2-7 TRBV6-2/TRBV6-3 TGTGCCAGCAGTTACCCCATAACTAGCGGGAGCCTCGACTACGAGCAGTACTTC CASSYPITSGSLDYEQYF
- - TRBJ1-1 TRBV30 TGTGCCTGGAGTGCCGGGGTCGGCACTGAAGCTTTCTTT CAWSAGVGTEAFF
- - TRBJ1-2 TRBV18 TGTGCCAGCTCGACGACAGAAGCTAACTATGGCTACACCTTC CASSTTEANYGYTF
- - TRBJ1-2 TRBV20-1 TGCAGTGCTAGACAAGGAGATGGCTACACCTTC CSARQGDGYTF
- TRBD1 TRBJ1-2 TRBV11-2 TGTGCCAGCAGCTCCCGGGACAGAGGCTATGGCTACACCTTC CASSSRDRGYGYTF
- TRBD1 TRBJ1-5 TRBV19 TGTGCCAGTAGTAACGACAGGGGGCGCAATCAGCCCCAGCATTTT CASSNDRGRNQPQHF
- - TRBJ1-3 TRBV7-2 TGTGCCAGCAGGCCGCCCACCTCCTCGAGCTCTGGAAACACCATATATTTT CASRPPTSSSSGNTIYF
- - TRBJ2-3 TRBV19 TGTGCCAGTAGTGGCGTTGGGGCTACCCGTTCTAGCACAGATACGCAGTATTTT CASSGVGATRSSTDTQYF
- - TRBJ2-3 TRBV3-1/TRBV3-2 TGTGCCAGCAGCCAAGTCGGGGAGACAGATACGCAGTATTTT CASSQVGETDTQYF
- TRBD1 TRBJ2-7 TRBV5-6 TGTGCCAGCAGCCCTACAGGGGTTAGCTACGAGCAGTACTTC CASSPTGVSYEQYF